This paragraph covers one T cell receptor beta chain sequence. As yet, its antigen is unknown. The data were obtained in a study of shared clonotypes between healthy human individuals. Some clones are missing from TCRdb's copy, which holds only in-frame ones; the method was immunoSEQ multiplex PCR. The table has 1,500,000 or so clones, less than 99% seen once. General study points: Non-shared clonotypes had lower generation probabilities than those shared by all four donors.

Germline V gives CDR1 KGHSH, CDR2 LQKENI. The CDR3 extends over 15 amino acids. This rearrangement joins TRBV18 to TRBJ2-5; the D gene is possibly TRBD2 (7 bases). The J call is uncertain, as TRBJ2-7 better fits the DNA end. This sequence originates from a man aged 25-40 years in good health. Input material: naive CD4+ T cells sorted from blood. As to subset: CD45RA+ positively selected. This CDR3 reads CASSPSRGGSYEQYF. CDR3 coding DNA: TGTGCCAGCTCACCGAGTAGGGGGGGATCCTACGAGCAGTACTTC.